Shown below are 21 T cell receptor beta chains from a single sample sequenced in a study of blood T cell repertoires in COVID-19. Sequenced by immunoSEQ multiplex PCR; TCRdb stores in-frame clones only, minus some. The sample has about 220,000 clones, about four fifths seen once. The sample was peripheral blood. Receptor source: a woman at least 80 years old with acute or convalescent COVID-19.

The rearrangement uses TRBV10-3 and TRBJ1-5, with TRBD1 as a possible D gene (5 bases). Trimming left V 3 bases short and J 0 bases short, with 9 bases between. The germline V gene encodes CDR1 ENHRY and CDR2 SYGVKD. This CDR3 is 15 amino acids long. The CDR3 DNA is TGTGCCATCAGTGAACTACAGGATAGCAATCAGCCCCAGCATTTT. This gives the protein CAISELQDSNQPQHF.

The chain is built from TRBV6-5 and TRBJ2-3; TRBD1 agrees at 10 bases. CDR3 length equals 14 residues. CDR1 MNHEY and CDR2 SVGAGI come from the germline V gene. J gave up 1 base and V 6 bases, and 1 base lay outside the gene matches. CDR3 nucleotide sequence: TGTGCCAGCAGGGGGACAGGGGGCACAGATACGCAGTATTTT. Amino acids: CASRGTGGTDTQYF.

The chain is built from TRBV7-2 and TRBJ2-7; 8 nucleotides line up with TRBD1. Germline CDR1 is SGHTA and CDR2 is FQGNSA. This CDR3 is 15 amino acids long. The ends lost 2 bases at V and 5 bases at J; junction bases unmatched: 8. The CDR3 sequence is CASSLLGQGVHEQYF. The CDR3 DNA sequence: TGTGCCAGCAGCTTACTCGGACAGGGAGTCCACGAGCAGTACTTC.

V usage is TRBV9 and J usage is TRBJ2-2; D is perhaps TRBD2 (6 bases). The V gene lost 2 bases and the J gene lost 0 bases, with 11 bases spanning the gap. The CDR3 is made up of 16 amino acids. Per the germline V gene, CDR1 is SGDLS and CDR2 is YYNGEE. Here the CDR3 reads CASSVGGAANTGELFF. The CDR3 DNA follows: TGTGCCAGCAGCGTTGGCGGGGCCGCGAACACCGGGGAGCTGTTTTTT.

The rearrangement links TRBV7-9 to TRBJ1-1, with unresolved D. The CDR3 runs to 15 residues. The V end lost 4 bases, the J end lost 3 bases, and 15 bases lay between the germline ends. The germline V gene has CDR1 SEHNR and CDR2 FQNEAQ (reference sequence). In nucleotides, the CDR3 is TGTGCCAGCAGCTCCCCAACGACATTCGACACTGAAGCTTTCTTT. This translates into CASSSPTTFDTEAFF.

The CDR3 DNA follows: TGTGCCAGCAGCTTTTTCTCTCTCGGGACAGGGAAGTTCGACTATGGCTACACCTTC. Its translation: CASSFFSLGTGKFDYGYTF. The genes are TRBV7-9 and TRBJ1-2; 9 positions agree with TRBD1. V was pared by 3 bases and J by 3 bases, with 17 bases of the junction left unmatched. Germline V gene sequence: CDR1 SEHNR, CDR2 FQNEAQ (reference sequence). This CDR3 contains 19 residues.

The CDR3, as DNA: TGTGCCAGCTCACCACTTGGACAGTCCTCCTACGAGCAGTACTTC. Its translation is CASSPLGQSSYEQYF. The chain is built from TRBV18 and TRBJ2-7; D may be TRBD1 (6 bases). The germline CDR1 and CDR2 sequences are KGHSH and LQKENI. V lost 1 base and J 0 bases, leaving 10 bases between the germline ends. The CDR3 is 15 amino acids. The full variable domain, completed using reference TRBV18 and TRBJ2-7, is NAGVMQNPRHLVRRRGQEARLRCSPMKGHSHVYWYRQLPEEGLKFMVYLQKENIIDESGMPKERFSAEFPKEGPSILRIQQVVRGDSAAYFCASSPLGQSSYEQYFGPGTRLTVT.

The V call is TRBV29-1, the J call TRBJ1-1; weak D call: TRBD1 (6 bases). There are 14 residues in the CDR3. V was trimmed by 2 bases and J by 0 bases, leaving 10 bases between them. Germline-derived CDR1 and CDR2 are SQVTM and ANQGSEA. The CDR3 bases are TGCAGCGTTGAAACAGGGCCCGTGAACACTGAAGCTTTCTTT. This encodes CSVETGPVNTEAFF.

The CDR3, as DNA: TGTGCCAGCAGCCCGGACAGGGGTTGGGAGACCCAGTACTTC. It specifies CASSPDRGWETQYF. The chain carries TRBV7-6 and TRBJ2-5; 9 nucleotides line up with TRBD1. V lost 5 bases and J lost 5; bases outside the gene matches: 6. Germline CDR1 SGHVS, CDR2 FNYEAQ. This CDR3 region has 14 residues. Complete variable domain (other parts from reference TRBV7-6 and TRBJ2-5): GAGVSQSPRYKVTKRGQDVALRCDPISGHVSLYWYRQALGQGPEFLTYFNYEAQQDKSGLPNDRFSAERPEGSISTLTIQRTEQRDSAMYRCASSPDRGWETQYFGPGTRLLVL.

The chain links TRBV28 to TRBJ1-2; 8 bases are shared with TRBD1. V lost 6 bases, J lost 2 bases, and 8 bases stayed unmatched. The V gene's germline CDR1 is MDHEN and CDR2 SYDVKM. The CDR3 is 15 residues long. This CDR3 is CASRPGQAVNYGYTF. CDR3 coding DNA: TGTGCCAGCAGACCGGGACAGGCCGTAAACTATGGCTACACCTTC.

This chain uses TRBV29-1 with TRBJ2-3; 9 nucleotides align to TRBD1. Germline V gene sequence: CDR1 SQVTM, CDR2 ANQGSEA. The CDR3 runs 13 residues. Trimming removed 7 bases from V and 4 bases from J; junction bases left unmatched: 6. The CDR3 spells CSATGGNSDTQYF. The CDR3 DNA sequence: TGCAGCGCGACAGGGGGAAACTCAGATACGCAGTATTTT.

The chain couples TRBV9 to TRBJ2-2; TRBD2 matches at 8 bases. The CDR3 has 17 amino acids. The germline V gene has CDR1 SGDLS and CDR2 YYNGEE. V trimming: 4 bases; J trimming: 5 bases; junction bases outside the gene matches: 13. CDR3 region: CASSLLGLAGGTGELFF. The CDR3 region has the DNA TGTGCCAGCAGCCTTTTGGGGTTGGCGGGGGGAACCGGGGAGCTGTTTTTT.

This clone was counted between two and nine times. The chain employs TRBV5-1 and TRBJ1-5; D is possibly TRBD1 (5 bases). The CDR3 totals 13 residues. From germline, CDR1 is SGHRS and CDR2 YFSETQ. The V gene lost 7 bases and the J gene lost 4 bases, with 12 bases spanning the gap. The CDR3 spells CASAGGDNQPQHF. As DNA, the CDR3 is TGCGCCAGCGCAGGAGGGGATAATCAGCCCCAGCATTTT.

This clone was counted a single time. The V call is TRBV5-1, the J call TRBJ1-4; D remains unclear. Trimming left V 3 bases short and J 7 bases short, with 16 bases between. The CDR3 has 15 amino acids. Germline V gives CDR1 SGHRS, CDR2 YFSETQ. The CDR3 DNA reads TGCGCCAGCAGCTCGGGAGCCCGGGGTCCTGAAAAACTGTTTTTT. Residues: CASSSGARGPEKLFF.

The CDR3 sequence: CASSVQGKIGGYTF. The CDR3 bases are TGTGCCAGCAGTGTACAGGGGAAAATCGGTGGCTACACCTTC. J is TRBJ1-2 and V is TRBV2, with 7 nucleotides matching TRBD1. The germline gives CDR1 SNHLY, CDR2 FYNNEI. With 4 bases clipped from V and 7 bases from J, the junction kept 9 bases outside the gene matches. The CDR3 consists of 14 residues.

This clone was counted a few times. The chain links TRBV29-1 to TRBJ1-2, with unresolved D. The CDR3 runs 14 residues. V shed 3 bases and J shed 5 bases, with 16 bases lying between them. The germline gives CDR1 SQVTM, CDR2 ANQGSEA. The CDR3 sequence is CSVDRGTFGYGYTF. As DNA, the CDR3 is TGCAGCGTTGATAGAGGAACCTTTGGATATGGCTACACCTTC.

The V call is TRBV3-1 (or the pseudogene TRBV3-2), the J call TRBJ2-1; TRBD2 matches at 8 bases. CDR1 is LGHDT, CDR2 YNNKEL, per germline (reference sequence). This CDR3 spans 12 amino acids. The junction had 5 bases not matched to a gene; V was cut back by 7 bases and J by 9 bases. The CDR3 DNA sequence: TGTGCCAGCACAGGACTAGCAGCTGAGCAGTTCTTC. It encodes CASTGLAAEQFF.

The rearrangement links TRBV30 to TRBJ1-2; 9 bases align to TRBD1. The CDR3 consists of 11 residues. V was clipped by 5 bases and J by 8 bases; unmatched bases: 3. Germline CDR1 and CDR2: GTSNPN and SVGIG (reference sequence). CDR3 nucleotide sequence: TGTGCCTGGGGGACAGGGAGCGGCTACACCTTC. It specifies CAWGTGSGYTF. The complete variable domain, with remaining parts taken from reference TRBV30 and TRBJ1-2, reads SQTIHQWPATLVQPVGSPLSLECTVEGTSNPNLYWYRQAAGRGLQLLFYSVGIGQISSEVPQNLSASRPQDRQFILSSKKLLLSDSGFYLCAWGTGSGYTFGSGTRLTVV.

This sequence joins TRBV7-8 and TRBJ2-1; D is unclear. The CDR3 totals 16 residues. V lost 1 base and J 5 bases, leaving 15 bases between the germline ends. Germline loops: CDR1 SGHVS, CDR2 FQNEAQ. CDR3 protein: CASSLGRVLRNNEQFF. CDR3 nucleotides: TGTGCCAGCAGCTTAGGACGGGTCCTCCGAAACAATGAGCAGTTCTTC.

This chain links TRBV20-1 with TRBJ2-7, with D unclear. The CDR3 is made up of 13 amino acids. Germline CDR1 is DFQATT and CDR2 is SNEGSKA (reference sequence). V was clipped by 3 bases and J by 0 bases, with 9 bases between them. CDR3 bases: TGCAGTGCTAGTTCCCGGAGCTCCTACGAGCAGTACTTC. Translation: CSASSRSSYEQYF.

This chain joins TRBV5-1 and TRBJ2-6, with D possibly TRBD1 on 6 matching bases. CDR1 is SGHRS and CDR2 is YFSETQ in the germline V gene. Trimming took 4 bases from V and 4 from J, leaving 12 bases between them. The CDR3 has 15 residues. The CDR3 sequence is CASSPTGGGANVLTF. CDR3 bases: TGCGCCAGCAGCCCGACAGGTGGCGGGGCCAACGTCCTGACTTTC.